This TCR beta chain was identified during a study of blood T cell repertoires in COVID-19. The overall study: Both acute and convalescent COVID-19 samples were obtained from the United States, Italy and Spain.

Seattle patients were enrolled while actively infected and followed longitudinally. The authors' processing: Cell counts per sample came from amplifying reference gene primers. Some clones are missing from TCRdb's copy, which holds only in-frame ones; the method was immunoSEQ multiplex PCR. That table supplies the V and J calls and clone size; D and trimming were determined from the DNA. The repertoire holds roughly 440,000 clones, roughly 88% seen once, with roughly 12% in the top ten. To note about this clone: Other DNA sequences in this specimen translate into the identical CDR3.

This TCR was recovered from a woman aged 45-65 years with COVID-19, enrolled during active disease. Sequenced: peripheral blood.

Here the CDR3 DNA reads TGTGCCAGTAGTTCCCCAGGGGGCACTGAAGCTTTCTTT. Its protein product is CASSSPGGTEAFF. J is TRBJ1-1 and V is TRBV19; 7 bases agree with TRBD1. J lost 4 bases, V lost 5 bases, and 4 bases had no gene match. Germline V gives CDR1 LNHDA, CDR2 SQIVND (reference sequence). The CDR3 contains 13 residues.